The 25 T cell receptor beta chains in this list originate from one sample, sequenced in a study of shared clonotypes between healthy human individuals. Sequenced by immunoSEQ multiplex PCR; TCRdb stores in-frame clones only, minus some. The sample holds 550,000 to 600,000 clones, 95% to 98% seen once. The naive CD8 population came from CD45RO-negative cells selected for CCR7, without terminally differentiated effector memory CD45RA+ cells. The source material was naive CD8+ T cells sorted from blood. The receptors come from a young man in good health.

V and J are TRBV27 and TRBJ1-4; a possible D gene is TRBD1 (6 bases). The length of the CDR3 is 14 residues. CDR1 MNHEY and CDR2 SMNVEV come from the germline V gene (reference sequence). The ends were cut back, 6 bases at V and 3 bases at J, with 11 bases in the middle. For the CDR3, the DNA is TGTGCCAGCAGACCCGGACAGTCTAATGAAAAACTGTTTTTT. Translation: CASRPGQSNEKLFF.

The V call is TRBV7-9, the J call TRBJ2-1; D might be TRBD1 or TRBD2, each matching 6 bases. Trimming shortened V by 5 bases and J by 6 bases, and 14 bases separated the two germline ends. This CDR3 spans 14 amino acids. Germline CDR1 and CDR2: SEHNR and FQNEAQ (reference sequence). In DNA, the CDR3 is TGTGCCAGCAGCCGAGGGGGGCCTCGCAATGAGCAGTTCTTC. This gives the protein CASSRGGPRNEQFF.

This clone has only one observation. The chain has TRBV29-1 and TRBJ2-2; 7 nucleotides align to TRBD2. Trimming removed 7 bases from V and 5 bases from J; junction bases left unmatched: 7. Per germline, CDR1 SQVTM and CDR2 ANQGSEA. The CDR3 has 13 residues. The CDR3 spells CSAHLAETGELFF. The CDR3, as DNA: TGCAGCGCCCACCTAGCGGAGACCGGGGAGCTGTTTTTT.

This clone is a singleton in its sample. CDR3 amino acids: CASSVGITTEAFF. CDR3 DNA: TGTGCCAGCAGCGTCGGGATTACCACTGAAGCTTTCTTT. The chain is built from TRBV9 and TRBJ1-1; D unclear. CDR1 is SGDLS and CDR2 is YYNGEE in the germline V gene. This CDR3 has 13 residues. V was trimmed by 2 bases and J by 4 bases, leaving 9 bases between them.

Worth noting for this clone: Other DNA sequences within the sample encode an identical CDR3. The V call is TRBV28, the J call TRBJ2-7; the D is unclear. The CDR3 runs to 12 residues. V lost 6 bases, J lost 1 base, and 7 bases lay in between. Germline V CDR1 and CDR2: MDHEN, SYDVKM. In nucleotides, the CDR3 is TGTGCCAGCAGCCCACCTTCCTACGAGCAGTACTTC. It codes for CASSPPSYEQYF. The full variable domain, in which reference TRBV28 and TRBJ2-7 provide the parts outside the CDR3, is DVKVTQSSRYLVKRTGEKVFLECVQDMDHENMFWYRQDPGLGLRLIYFSYDVKMKEKGDIPEGYSVSREKKERFSLILESASTNQTSMYLCASSPPSYEQYFGPGTRLTVT.

The CDR3 loop is CASSEDPYSGNTIYF. The CDR3 DNA reads TGTGCCAGCAGTGAGGACCCATACTCTGGAAACACCATATATTTT. The gene calls are TRBV2 and TRBJ1-3; D unresolved. CDR1 and CDR2 (germline): SNHLY, FYNNEI. This CDR3 contains 15 residues. V was pared by 3 bases and J by 0 bases, with 9 bases between.

The chain employs TRBV18 and TRBJ2-2, with 8 bases that match TRBD2. CDR1 and CDR2 from the germline V gene are KGHSH and LQKENI. V dropped 2 bases and J dropped 5; count of bases not matched to a gene: 1. The CDR3 is 14 amino acids. The CDR3 sequence: CASSPSGGTGELFF. The DNA of the CDR3 is TGTGCCAGCTCACCATCGGGGGGGACCGGGGAGCTGTTTTTT.

The chain uses TRBV5-5 and TRBJ1-1; unclear D gene. Trimming left V 5 bases short and J 2 bases short, with 10 bases between. Germline V CDR1 and CDR2: SGHKS, YYEKEE (reference sequence). The CDR3 is 13 amino acids. The CDR3, as DNA: TGTGCCAGCAGGGGCCCCGAAAACACTGAAGCTTTCTTT. It specifies CASRGPENTEAFF.

This clone occurred once. The V and J genes are TRBV5-4 and TRBJ1-1, with 7 bases fitting TRBD1. The J segment lost 1 base and the V segment lost 4 bases, leaving 4 bases of the junction unmatched. Germline values: CDR1 SGHNT, CDR2 YYREEE (reference sequence). This CDR3 has 14 amino acids. The CDR3 bases are TGTGCCAGCAGCGAAAGGACAGGGAACACTGAAGCTTTCTTT. It specifies CASSERTGNTEAFF.

The chain couples TRBV6-1 to TRBJ2-1; 7 nucleotides align to TRBD2. Germline assignment: CDR1 MNHNS and CDR2 SASEGT. This CDR3 has 14 residues. The J segment lost 8 bases and the V segment lost 8 bases, leaving 12 bases of the junction unmatched. The CDR3 nucleotides are TGTGCCAGCCGACTAGCTATCGCTGTTGATGAGCAGTTCTTC. Protein product: CASRLAIAVDEQFF.

This sequence joins TRBV27 and TRBJ2-2, with D tentatively TRBD2 (6 bases). The germline gives CDR1 MNHEY, CDR2 SMNVEV (reference sequence). The CDR3 length is 16 residues. Deletions cut 1 base from V and 9 bases from J, with 18 bases between. The CDR3 is CASSLYRDRGIRELFF. For the CDR3, the DNA is TGTGCCAGCAGTTTATATCGGGACCGGGGGATCCGGGAGCTGTTTTTT.

This sequence joins TRBV29-1 and TRBJ2-1; D is perhaps TRBD1 or TRBD2 (5 bases each). Trimming pared 4 bases from V and 4 bases from J, leaving 11 bases between. Germline V gives CDR1 SQVTM, CDR2 ANQGSEA. This CDR3 has 13 residues. The CDR3 DNA reads TGCAGCGTTGGAGGGGTAGTTTACAATGAGCAGTTCTTC. Translating gives CSVGGVVYNEQFF.

On this clone: At the DNA level, this CDR3 is encoded by other sequences in the same sample as well. V gene TRBV7-9 combines with J gene TRBJ2-1, with 10 bases matching TRBD2. Germline lookup yields CDR1 SEHNR and CDR2 FQNEAQ (reference sequence). This CDR3 has 15 residues. J lost 4 bases, V lost 6 bases, and 6 bases had no gene match. The CDR3 reads CASSQAGGPYNEQFF. Here the CDR3 DNA reads TGTGCCAGCAGTCAAGCGGGAGGGCCGTACAATGAGCAGTTCTTC.

V usage is TRBV7-2 and J usage is TRBJ1-5; D gene uncertain. The germline V and J ends were trimmed by 0 bases and 2 bases, with 2 bases remaining between them. Germline V CDR1 and CDR2: SGHTA, FQGNSA. The CDR3 runs 13 residues. The chain's CDR3 is CASSLARNQPQHF. CDR3 nucleotides: TGTGCCAGCAGCTTAGCCCGCAATCAGCCCCAGCATTTT.

The V and J genes are TRBV4-1 and TRBJ1-2; a possible D gene is TRBD1 (6 bases). Germline V gives CDR1 MGHRA, CDR2 YSYEKL. The CDR3 consists of 15 residues. With 5 bases removed from V and 4 bases from J, the gap between germline ends came to 17 bases. CDR3 in DNA: TGCGCCAGCAGCTCAATAGGCAGGGGACTCTATGGCTACACCTTC. This codes for CASSSIGRGLYGYTF.

This clone showed up just once. DNA of the CDR3: TGTGCCAGCAGTTTAATGGGGCCTAGCGGGAGCAATGAGCAGTTCTTC. It specifies CASSLMGPSGSNEQFF. The chain is built from TRBV28 and TRBJ2-1, with TRBD2 identical over 10 bases. This CDR3 has 16 amino acids. Unmatched junction bases numbered 7, after V lost 2 bases and J lost 6 bases. Germline V gene lookup returns CDR1 MDHEN and CDR2 SYDVKM.

The V and J genes are TRBV7-2 and TRBJ2-7; 11 bases agree with TRBD1. There are 13 residues in the CDR3. J lost 5 bases, V lost 5 bases, and 2 bases had no gene match. From germline, CDR1 is SGHTA and CDR2 FQGNSA. CDR3 nucleotide sequence: TGTGCCAGCAGCCAGGACAGGGGGCACGAGCAGTACTTC. Protein product: CASSQDRGHEQYF. Based on the CDR3 plus reference TRBV7-2 and TRBJ2-7, the full variable domain is GAGVSQSPSNKVTEKGKDVELRCDPISGHTALYWYRQSLGQGLEFLIYFQGNSAPDKSGLPSDRFSAERTGGSVSTLTIQRTQQEDSAVYLCASSQDRGHEQYFGPGTRLTVT.

This chain connects TRBV6-1 to TRBJ2-5; D ambiguous. The CDR3 has 12 residues. Germline CDR1 is MNHNS and CDR2 is SASEGT. V was clipped by 6 bases and J by 4 bases, with 9 bases between them. The CDR3 DNA follows: TGTGCCAGCAGGACGGAAAGAGAGACCCAGTACTTC. This sequence encodes CASRTERETQYF.

V gene TRBV4-1 combines with J gene TRBJ2-3, with TRBD1 matching over 9 bases. CDR3 length: 13 amino acids. Per the germline V gene, CDR1 is MGHRA and CDR2 is YSYEKL. The ends lost 5 bases at V and 15 bases at J; junction bases unmatched: 12. The CDR3 DNA is TGCGCCAGCAGCAAACCCGGGACAGGGCCTGATTATTTT. This sequence encodes CASSKPGTGPDYF.

CDR3 nucleotide sequence: TGTGCCAGCAGACTTCCCGGGAGCGGAAAACTGTTTTTT. This translates into CASRLPGSGKLFF. The chain combines TRBV14 with TRBJ1-4; D not resolved. V lost 6 bases and J 10 bases, leaving 15 bases between the germline ends. The CDR3 sequence is 13 residues long. Germline V CDR1 and CDR2: SGHDN, FVKESK.

The J gene is TRBJ2-7, the V gene TRBV29-1, with 8 bases fitting TRBD2. Germline-derived CDR1 and CDR2 are SQVTM and ANQGSEA. Losses at the gene ends were 6 bases for V and 6 bases for J; bases not matched to a gene: 7. The CDR3 has 12 residues. The CDR3 nucleotides are TGCAGCGTATACGAAGCGGGAGTCGAGCAGTACTTC. Translating gives CSVYEAGVEQYF.

The chain combines TRBV28 with TRBJ2-2; D remains unclear. This CDR3 comprises 13 residues. Germline CDR1 reads MDHEN; CDR2 reads SYDVKM. V was pared by 4 bases and J by 5 bases, with 8 bases between. DNA for the CDR3: TGTGCCAGCAGTTCTCCGTCGACCGGGGAGCTGTTTTTT. Residues: CASSSPSTGELFF. Supplemented by reference TRBV28 and TRBJ2-2, the full variable domain reads DVKVTQSSRYLVKRTGEKVFLECVQDMDHENMFWYRQDPGLGLRLIYFSYDVKMKEKGDIPEGYSVSREKKERFSLILESASTNQTSMYLCASSSPSTGELFFGEGSRLTVL.

The rearrangement uses TRBV4-3 and TRBJ1-4; 8 bases are a match to TRBD1. The V gene's germline CDR1 is LGHNA and CDR2 YSLEER. The CDR3 spans 16 residues. V trimming: 0 bases; J trimming: 1 base; junction bases outside the gene matches: 1. The CDR3 sequence is CASSQDGTGTNEKLFF. DNA for the CDR3: TGCGCCAGCAGCCAAGATGGGACAGGAACTAATGAAAAACTGTTTTTT.

The rearrangement joins TRBV19 to TRBJ2-3; 12 positions agree with TRBD2. CDR3 size: 18 residues. J lost 1 base, V lost 4 bases, and 9 bases had no gene match. Germline V gene lookup returns CDR1 LNHDA and CDR2 SQIVND (reference sequence). For the CDR3, the DNA is TGTGCCAGTAGTAGTCGACTAGCGGGAGCCGTCGGCACAGATACGCAGTATTTT. Translation gives CASSSRLAGAVGTDTQYF.

J is TRBJ2-7 and V is TRBV7-9; no clear D. V lost 4 bases, J lost 3 bases, and 7 bases lay in between. Germline CDR1 is SEHNR and CDR2 is FQNEAQ (reference sequence). The CDR3 has 12 residues. CDR3 bases: TGTGCCAGCAGCTCGGACGGCTACGAGCAGTACTTC. This codes for CASSSDGYEQYF.